This paragraph covers one T cell receptor beta chain sequence. Its cognate antigen is unknown. This sample was included in a study of cytomegalovirus exposure and HLA in healthy donors. Overall study: As an earlier analysis found, about 190 million T cells yielded about 120 million unique TCR beta sequences. Study-wide results and caveats: Some public TCRs appeared in many individuals, while most sequences were rare. Follow-up analysis found HLA locus-dependent TCR association rates, highest for DRB1 and lowest for HLA-C. In a later analysis, most CMV-associated TCR beta chains appeared HLA-restricted.

PCR employed 60 Vbeta and 13 Jbeta primers. Produced via immunoSEQ multiplex PCR; TCRdb's table is partial and in-frame only. The sample contains 120,000 or so clones, 74% of which appear only once. V was pared by 3 bases and J by 4 bases, with 5 bases of the junction left unmatched. The germline CDR1 and CDR2 sequences are LNHDA and SQIVND (reference sequence). The CDR3 extends over 15 amino acids. The sample comprised PBMCs. This TCR was recovered from a woman aged 45-60 years in good health and CMV-seropositive. The chain carries TRBV19 and TRBJ2-1; 8 bases align to TRBD1. The CDR3 loop is CASSMGRGPYNEQFF. DNA for the CDR3: TGTGCCAGTAGTATGGGCAGGGGGCCTTACAATGAGCAGTTCTTC.